This T cell receptor (beta chain) came from a study of blood T cell repertoires in COVID-19. Study-level information: COVID-19 samples, acute and convalescent, were from the United States, Italy and Spain.

The table came from immunoSEQ multiplex PCR; TCRdb's copy has only in-frame clones and leaves some out. Of 200,000 to 300,000 clones detected, about 87% appear once; the ten largest clones hold roughly 4%. CDR1 and CDR2 from the germline V gene are MNHEY and SMNVEV (reference sequence). The CDR3 has 15 amino acids. V gave up 5 bases and J gave up 4 bases; unmatched junction bases: 5. The material sequenced was peripheral blood. The chain links TRBV27 to TRBJ1-5; TRBD1 aligns across 10 bases. The sequence came from a man aged 60 to 75 who had recovered from COVID-19. As DNA, the CDR3 is TGTGCCAGCAGTCCGACAGGGGGCTGGAATCAGCCCCAGCATTTT. Residues: CASSPTGGWNQPQHF.